This is a list of T cell receptor beta chains from one sample in a study of T-cell reconstitution after alpha-beta-depleted transplantation in children. Using its own MiXCR run on the PCR reads, TCRdb lists one record per CDR3 protein. The sample carries fewer than 750,000 distinct CDR3 sequences, 25% to 30% recorded once. The source was PBMCs, collected before TCRalphabeta/CD19-depleted stem cell transplant. Every receptor here comes from a boy under two years old with Wiskott-Aldrich syndrome, due to receive a stem cell transplant. Both conserved end residues are part of each CDR3. A D gene is named only where the DNA matches it firmly. The listing skips clone size in some rows; elsewhere it reads once, few, many or a size class.

v_call: TRBV5-1; d_call: TRBD1; j_call: TRBJ2-1; clone_size: -; cdr3_aa: CASSLQGQGRIGNEQFF; cdr3_nt: TGCGCCAGCAGCTTGCAGGGACAGGGAAGAATTGGCAATGAGCAGTTCTTC
v_call: TRBV5-1; d_call: TRBD2; j_call: TRBJ2-7; clone_size: -; cdr3_aa: CASSAGLAGAYEQYF; cdr3_nt: TGCGCCAGCAGCGCCGGACTAGCGGGAGCCTACGAGCAGTACTTC
v_call: TRBV5-1; d_call: TRBD1; j_call: TRBJ2-1; clone_size: few; cdr3_aa: CASREEGATYNEQFF; cdr3_nt: TGCGCCAGCAGGGAAGAGGGGGCGACCTACAATGAGCAGTTCTTC
v_call: TRBV28; d_call: -; j_call: TRBJ2-1; clone_size: few; cdr3_aa: CASRDSFGDEQFF; cdr3_nt: TGTGCCAGCCGGGACTCATTTGGCGATGAGCAGTTCTTC
v_call: TRBV29-1; d_call: -; j_call: TRBJ2-7; clone_size: -; cdr3_aa: CSVVLPGHGSYEQYF; cdr3_nt: TGCAGCGTCGTGCTCCCCGGACATGGTTCCTACGAGCAGTACTTC
v_call: TRBV3-1; d_call: TRBD1; j_call: TRBJ1-1; clone_size: -; cdr3_aa: CASRVTGVNTEAFF; cdr3_nt: TGTGCCAGCAGAGTTACAGGGGTTAACACTGAAGCTTTCTTT
v_call: TRBV5-5; d_call: TRBD1; j_call: TRBJ2-3; clone_size: -; cdr3_aa: CASSFDRGSDTQYF; cdr3_nt: TGTGCCAGCAGCTTTGACAGGGGGTCAGATACGCAGTATTTT
v_call: TRBV10-2; d_call: -; j_call: TRBJ1-2; clone_size: few; cdr3_aa: CASSDSGFYGYTF; cdr3_nt: TGCGCCAGCAGTGACTCGGGCTTTTATGGCTACACCTTC
v_call: TRBV20-1; d_call: TRBD1; j_call: TRBJ2-2; clone_size: -; cdr3_aa: CSARDAGQEVTGELFF; cdr3_nt: TGCAGTGCACGAGACGCGGGACAGGAAGTTACCGGGGAGCTGTTTTTT
v_call: TRBV14; d_call: TRBD2; j_call: TRBJ2-1; clone_size: -; cdr3_aa: CASISKISASGHPYNEQFF; cdr3_nt: TGTGCCAGCATCTCCAAGATCTCCGCTAGCGGGCATCCTTACAATGAGCAGTTCTTC
v_call: TRBV12-3/TRBV12-4; d_call: -; j_call: TRBJ2-7; clone_size: -; cdr3_aa: CASSFSGGRKDEQYF; cdr3_nt: TGTGCCAGCAGCTTCTCGGGTGGGAGGAAGGACGAGCAGTACTTC
v_call: TRBV6-5; d_call: -; j_call: TRBJ2-1; clone_size: -; cdr3_aa: CASSYWVSSYNEQFF; cdr3_nt: TGTGCCAGCAGTTACTGGGTTAGCTCCTACAATGAGCAGTTCTTC
v_call: TRBV20-1; d_call: TRBD2; j_call: TRBJ2-1; clone_size: few; cdr3_aa: CSAGEASGRARQFF; cdr3_nt: TGCAGTGCTGGAGAGGCTAGCGGGAGGGCTCGGCAGTTCTTC
v_call: TRBV5-1; d_call: TRBD2; j_call: TRBJ2-1; clone_size: -; cdr3_aa: CASSFGLAGVYNEQFF; cdr3_nt: TGCGCCAGCAGCTTTGGACTAGCGGGAGTTTACAATGAGCAGTTCTTC
v_call: TRBV7-6; d_call: -; j_call: TRBJ2-7; clone_size: few; cdr3_aa: CASSLDGGRYSYEQYF; cdr3_nt: TGTGCCAGCAGCTTAGATGGGGGACGATATTCCTACGAGCAGTACTTC
v_call: TRBV10-3; d_call: TRBD2; j_call: TRBJ2-1; clone_size: few; cdr3_aa: CAIIAGSSYNEQFF; cdr3_nt: TGTGCCATTATAGCGGGCAGCTCCTACAATGAGCAGTTCTTC
v_call: TRBV21-1; d_call: -; j_call: TRBJ2-1; clone_size: -; cdr3_aa: CASSAGTSGPPYNEQFF; cdr3_nt: TGTGCCAGCAGCGCCGGGACTAGCGGGCCTCCCTACAATGAGCAGTTCTTC
v_call: TRBV9; d_call: -; j_call: TRBJ2-5; clone_size: -; cdr3_aa: CASSGPGSQETQYF; cdr3_nt: TGTGCCAGCAGCGGCCCCGGGTCCCAAGAGACCCAGTACTTC
v_call: TRBV5-6; d_call: -; j_call: TRBJ2-1; clone_size: few; cdr3_aa: CASSGGLGEEAYNEQFF; cdr3_nt: TGTGCCAGCAGCGGGGGACTGGGGGAGGAAGCCTACAATGAGCAGTTCTTC
v_call: TRBV28; d_call: TRBD2; j_call: TRBJ2-5; clone_size: once; cdr3_aa: CASSLRLAGGPGKETQYF; cdr3_nt: TGTGCCAGCAGTTTACGTCTAGCGGGAGGGCCGGGTAAAGAGACCCAGTACTTC
v_call: TRBV5-1; d_call: -; j_call: TRBJ2-1; clone_size: -; cdr3_aa: CASSAGRRNEQFF; cdr3_nt: TGCGCCAGCAGCGCGGGTCGAAGGAATGAGCAGTTCTTC
v_call: TRBV5-1; d_call: -; j_call: TRBJ1-4; clone_size: -; cdr3_aa: CASSLAGTWGEKLFF; cdr3_nt: TGCGCCAGCAGCTTAGCCGGGACTTGGGGAGAAAAACTGTTTTTT
v_call: TRBV9; d_call: -; j_call: TRBJ2-1; clone_size: many; cdr3_aa: CASSVVGSYNEQFF; cdr3_nt: TGTGCCAGCAGCGTAGTCGGCTCCTACAATGAGCAGTTCTTC
v_call: TRBV28; d_call: TRBD2; j_call: TRBJ2-2; clone_size: few; cdr3_aa: CASSPLAGAGTGELFF; cdr3_nt: TGTGCCAGCAGTCCCCTCGCGGGAGCGGGCACCGGGGAGCTGTTTTTT
v_call: TRBV15; d_call: TRBD1; j_call: TRBJ2-1; clone_size: few; cdr3_aa: CATSSRQGWNEQFF; cdr3_nt: TGTGCCACCAGCAGTAGACAGGGGTGGAATGAGCAGTTCTTC
v_call: TRBV5-1; d_call: TRBD2; j_call: TRBJ2-3; clone_size: -; cdr3_aa: CASSLGPTAGDTDTQYF; cdr3_nt: TGCGCCAGCAGCTTGGGCCCGACAGCGGGGGACACAGATACGCAGTATTTT
v_call: TRBV6-1; d_call: -; j_call: TRBJ2-2; clone_size: few; cdr3_aa: CASRLVQGTGELFF; cdr3_nt: TGTGCCAGCAGGCTAGTGCAGGGCACCGGGGAGCTGTTTTTT
v_call: TRBV27; d_call: TRBD2; j_call: TRBJ2-3; clone_size: few; cdr3_aa: CASSFLAGAPTDTQYF; cdr3_nt: TGTGCCAGCAGTTTCCTTGCGGGAGCTCCGACAGATACGCAGTATTTT
v_call: TRBV6-1; d_call: -; j_call: TRBJ1-4; clone_size: few; cdr3_aa: CASGNRETNEKLFF; cdr3_nt: TGTGCCAGCGGAAACAGGGAAACTAATGAAAAACTGTTTTTT
v_call: TRBV7-9; d_call: -; j_call: TRBJ1-6; clone_size: few; cdr3_aa: CASSLEGSSPLHF; cdr3_nt: TGTGCCAGCAGCTTAGAGGGGAGTTCACCCCTCCACTTT
v_call: TRBV30; d_call: -; j_call: TRBJ2-3; clone_size: -; cdr3_aa: CAWSVGGISTDTQYF; cdr3_nt: TGTGCCTGGAGTGTAGGCGGGATAAGCACAGATACGCAGTATTTT
v_call: TRBV5-1; d_call: -; j_call: TRBJ1-4; clone_size: -; cdr3_aa: CASSLAGAGATNEKLFF; cdr3_nt: TGCGCCAGCAGCTTGGCTGGGGCGGGAGCGACTAATGAAAAACTGTTTTTT
v_call: TRBV5-1; d_call: -; j_call: TRBJ2-5; clone_size: -; cdr3_aa: CASSLASGETQYF; cdr3_nt: TGTGCCAGCAGCTTGGCTTCGGGGGAGACCCAGTACTTC
v_call: TRBV2; d_call: -; j_call: TRBJ2-3; clone_size: -; cdr3_aa: CASSDGGPDTQYF; cdr3_nt: TGTGCCAGCAGTGATGGGGGTCCAGATACGCAGTATTTT
v_call: TRBV5-1; d_call: -; j_call: TRBJ2-3; clone_size: few; cdr3_aa: CASSLDLGGTDTQYF; cdr3_nt: TGCGCCAGCAGCTTGGATTTGGGGGGCACAGATACGCAGTATTTT
v_call: TRBV12-3/TRBV12-4; d_call: -; j_call: TRBJ2-1; clone_size: once; cdr3_aa: CASIGAGYNEQFF; cdr3_nt: TGTGCCTCGATTGGGGCCGGGTACAATGAGCAGTTCTTC
v_call: TRBV5-1; d_call: TRBD1; j_call: TRBJ2-5; clone_size: -; cdr3_aa: CASRSTTGVETQYF; cdr3_nt: TGCGCCAGCCGTTCTACTACAGGGGTCGAGACCCAGTACTTC
v_call: TRBV7-3; d_call: TRBD2; j_call: TRBJ2-5; clone_size: -; cdr3_aa: CASSSLAARGTQYF; cdr3_nt: TGTGCCAGCAGCTCGCTAGCGGCCCGGGGGACCCAGTACTTC
v_call: TRBV9; d_call: -; j_call: TRBJ2-1; clone_size: few; cdr3_aa: CASSVAGWGHSEQFF; cdr3_nt: TGTGCCAGCAGCGTAGCGGGGTGGGGGCATAGTGAGCAGTTCTTC
v_call: TRBV24-1; d_call: TRBD1; j_call: TRBJ2-4; clone_size: few; cdr3_aa: CATSTGTGAKNIQYF; cdr3_nt: TGTGCCACCAGTACCGGGACAGGGGCGAAAAACATTCAGTACTTC
v_call: TRBV5-1; d_call: TRBD1; j_call: TRBJ2-1; clone_size: -; cdr3_aa: CASSFEPGGNEQFF; cdr3_nt: TGCGCCAGCAGTTTTGAGCCAGGGGGCAATGAGCAGTTCTTC
v_call: TRBV9; d_call: -; j_call: TRBJ2-2; clone_size: -; cdr3_aa: CASSVGQRLTGELFF; cdr3_nt: TGTGCCAGCAGCGTCGGCCAGCGGCTCACCGGGGAGCTGTTTTTT
v_call: TRBV3-1; d_call: -; j_call: TRBJ2-3; clone_size: -; cdr3_aa: CASTQGYRTDTQYF; cdr3_nt: TGTGCCAGCACCCAGGGGTATCGCACAGATACGCAGTATTTT
v_call: TRBV28; d_call: -; j_call: TRBJ2-6; clone_size: -; cdr3_aa: CASSLFGAGANVLTF; cdr3_nt: TGTGCCAGCAGTTTGTTCGGGGCTGGGGCCAACGTCCTGACTTTC
v_call: TRBV27; d_call: TRBD2; j_call: TRBJ2-3; clone_size: -; cdr3_aa: CASSSQGRGTQYF; cdr3_nt: TGTGCCAGCAGTTCCCAAGGGAGGGGTACGCAGTATTTT
v_call: TRBV20-1; d_call: -; j_call: TRBJ1-1; clone_size: -; cdr3_aa: CSARRTVWGDTEAFF; cdr3_nt: TGCAGTGCTAGGAGGACAGTTTGGGGGGACACTGAAGCTTTCTTT
v_call: TRBV28; d_call: TRBD2; j_call: TRBJ2-7; clone_size: -; cdr3_aa: CASSRGGVYEQYF; cdr3_nt: TGTGCCAGCAGTCGGGGGGGTGTCTACGAGCAGTACTTC
v_call: TRBV12-3/TRBV12-4; d_call: -; j_call: TRBJ2-7; clone_size: -; cdr3_aa: CASSLGGGGLEQYF; cdr3_nt: TGTGCCAGCAGTTTAGGGGGTGGTGGCTTGGAGCAGTACTTC
v_call: TRBV10-3; d_call: TRBD1; j_call: TRBJ2-6; clone_size: many; cdr3_aa: CAISNSGTGEAGANVLTF; cdr3_nt: TGTGCCATCAGTAATTCCGGGACAGGGGAAGCAGGGGCCAACGTCCTGACTTTC
v_call: TRBV2; d_call: TRBD2; j_call: TRBJ2-1; clone_size: few; cdr3_aa: CASSERTRVASSYNEQFF; cdr3_nt: TGTGCCAGCAGTGAAAGGACTAGAGTCGCTAGCTCCTACAATGAGCAGTTCTTC
v_call: TRBV7-2; d_call: -; j_call: TRBJ2-1; clone_size: few; cdr3_aa: CASSVDLKSSYNEQFF; cdr3_nt: TGTGCCAGCAGCGTTGACCTGAAAAGCTCCTACAATGAGCAGTTCTTC